Presented here are 16 T cell receptor beta chains from one specimen sequenced in a study of memory CD4+ T cells and cytomegalovirus serostatus (dated by TCRdb to between 2019 and 2020). A FACSAria II was used to sort memory CD4+ T cells, defined as single viable CD3+CD4+CD8-CD45RO+ cells. Libraries came from the immunoSEQ multiplex PCR assay. The clones in this table, taken by TCRdb from immuneACCESS, are in-frame only. Not every clone is retained; where verified, under half of the shortfall comes from an unresolved V gene, and the cause of the rest is unknown. The sample includes under 80,000 clones, with roughly 78% observed a single time. The top ten clones comprise 2% to 3% of the sample. The sequenced material came from memory CD4+ T cells from blood. The origin of the receptors is an adult in good health and CMV-seropositive.

The CDR3 region has the DNA TGTGCCAGCAACGAGGGGCGGGAGTGGGAGACCCAGTACTTC. As protein: CASNEGREWETQYF. This chain joins TRBV7-2 and TRBJ2-5; 7 bases are shared with TRBD2. The V and J ends lost 7 bases and 5 bases, in that order; junction bases with no gene match: 10. Germline lookup yields CDR1 SGHTA and CDR2 FQGNSA. There are 14 residues in the CDR3.

The chain carries TRBV6-1 and TRBJ1-5; D is undetermined. V was pared by 6 bases and J by 0 bases, with 3 bases between. CDR1 and CDR2 (germline): MNHNS, SASEGT. The CDR3 has 12 residues. CDR3 DNA sequence: TGTGCCAGCAGGTATAGCAATCAGCCCCAGCATTTT. It translates to CASRYSNQPQHF.

The table lists this clone with a few counts. The chain uses TRBV20-1 and TRBJ1-1, with 7 bases identical to TRBD1. Germline CDR1 DFQATT, CDR2 SNEGSKA (reference sequence). The V gene end was trimmed by 4 bases and the J gene end by 4 bases; junction bases not matched to a gene: 0. The CDR3 has 11 residues. Written as DNA, the CDR3 is TGCAGTGCTACAGGGGGCACTGAAGCTTTCTTT. Its protein product is CSATGGTEAFF.

V is TRBV2 and J is TRBJ1-5; 8 bases align to TRBD1. The trim removed 7 bases at V and 5 bases at J, leaving 10 bases unmatched. Germline V CDR1 and CDR2: SNHLY, FYNNEI. The length of the CDR3 is 15 residues. The CDR3 coding sequence is TGTGCCAGCACCGAGACAGGGGATATCTATCAGCCCCAGCATTTT. Protein product: CASTETGDIYQPQHF.

This clone was counted a single time. The chain joins TRBV5-4 to TRBJ2-2, with D unclear. V was trimmed by 4 bases and J by 3 bases, leaving 16 bases between them. The CDR3 totals 16 residues. The germline V gene has CDR1 SGHNT and CDR2 YYREEE (reference sequence). This CDR3 is CASSPGIRRDTGELFF. Here the CDR3 DNA reads TGTGCCAGCAGCCCTGGAATTCGTCGGGACACCGGGGAGCTGTTTTTT.

The genes are TRBV6-4 and TRBJ2-6; D not resolved. CDR3 size: 17 residues. Trimming removed 4 bases from V and 1 base from J, with 14 bases in between. CDR1 MRHNA and CDR2 SNTAGT come from the germline V gene. The CDR3 bases are TGTGCCAGCAGTGCTAAGTTCGACCAGTCTGGGGCCAACGTCCTGACTTTC. It is translated as CASSAKFDQSGANVLTF.

The V call is TRBV2, the J call TRBJ2-2; D possibly matches TRBD1 or TRBD2 (5 bases each). Germline CDR1 is SNHLY and CDR2 is FYNNEI. The V and J ends lost 3 bases and 4 bases respectively, with 12 bases between them. The CDR3 length is 15 residues. This CDR3 is CASSEKTGGTGELFF. The CDR3 DNA is TGTGCCAGCAGTGAGAAGACTGGGGGCACCGGGGAGCTGTTTTTT.

The CDR3 reads CASSEFTGGAAGYTF. CDR3 DNA sequence: TGTGCCAGCAGTGAATTTACAGGGGGCGCGGCTGGCTACACCTTC. The rearrangement uses TRBV25-1 and TRBJ1-2, with 9 positions matching TRBD1. V lost 1 base to trimming and J lost 7 bases; unmatched junction nucleotides: 7. The germline CDR1 and CDR2 sequences are MGHDK and SYGVNS. This CDR3 has 15 residues.

The chain couples TRBV5-6 to TRBJ1-2, with D perhaps matching TRBD1 (5 bases). The V gene lost 6 bases and the J gene lost 4 bases, with 16 bases spanning the gap. CDR1 SGHDT and CDR2 YYEEEE come from the germline V gene. This CDR3 contains 14 residues. CDR3 residues: CASIQGPRFYGYTF. As DNA, the CDR3 is TGTGCCAGCATTCAGGGTCCCCGGTTCTATGGCTACACCTTC.

The chain employs TRBV30 and TRBJ2-7, with 7 bases lining up with TRBD1. CDR1 is GTSNPN and CDR2 is SVGIG in the germline V gene (reference sequence). V shed 5 bases, J shed 9 bases, and the junction held 4 bases outside the gene matches. This CDR3 is 10 amino acids long. The CDR3 protein is CAWGTVGQYF. CDR3 in DNA: TGTGCCTGGGGGACAGTGGGGCAGTACTTC.

CDR3 in DNA: TGCGCCAGCAGCCTCACTAGCGGGGGGGCCAAAAACATTCAGTACTTC. It encodes CASSLTSGGAKNIQYF. This chain uses TRBV5-1 with TRBJ2-4; 12 bases map to TRBD2. Trimming removed 4 bases from V and 1 base from J; junction bases left unmatched: 3. Germline V gene lookup returns CDR1 SGHRS and CDR2 YFSETQ. The CDR3 spans 16 residues.

V usage is TRBV30 and J usage is TRBJ2-4, with D tentatively TRBD2 (5 bases). The CDR3 extends over 16 amino acids. Between the trimmed V and J ends, which lost 2 bases and 2 bases, there was a span of 16 bases. Germline CDR1 and CDR2: GTSNPN and SVGIG (reference sequence). The CDR3 coding sequence is TGTGCCTGGAGTTACCTACGGGGAATAACCAAAAACATTCAGTACTTC. Translating gives CAWSYLRGITKNIQYF.

This clone has only a few counts. The V and J genes are TRBV11-3 and TRBJ2-5, with a weak D call TRBD1 (5 bases). The germline V and J ends were trimmed by 5 bases and 5 bases, with 18 bases remaining between them. Germline V gene sequence: CDR1 SGHNT, CDR2 YENEEA. The CDR3 totals 15 residues. CDR3 in DNA: TGTGCCAGCAGCCCTGGGGCTACCCTGGGGGAGACCCAGTACTTC. The encoded protein is CASSPGATLGETQYF.

The rearrangement links TRBV13 to TRBJ2-5; D unclear. The V and J ends lost 7 bases and 5 bases respectively, with 17 bases between them. The CDR3 extends over 14 amino acids. Germline CDR1 is PRHDT and CDR2 is FYEKMQ (reference sequence). The chain's CDR3 is CASTMARYGETQYF. The CDR3 bases are TGTGCCAGCACCATGGCCCGATATGGGGAGACCCAGTACTTC.

CDR3 bases: TGTGCCAGCAGCTTTGGGTCCCTCTCCTACGAGCAGTACTTC. Its protein is CASSFGSLSYEQYF. V is TRBV7-2 and J is TRBJ2-7; D is ambiguous. The CDR3 runs 14 residues. Germline-derived CDR1 and CDR2 are SGHTA and FQGNSA. V lost 3 bases to trimming and J lost 0 bases, with 9 bases between them.

The chain couples TRBV28 to TRBJ1-4; 7 bases map to TRBD1. Per germline, CDR1 MDHEN and CDR2 SYDVKM. The V segment lost 1 base and the J segment 8 bases; nucleotides outside the gene matches: 4. The CDR3 is made up of 14 amino acids. The CDR3 sequence: CASSLYRGREKLFF. In DNA, the CDR3 is TGTGCCAGCAGTTTATACAGGGGAAGGGAAAAACTGTTTTTT.